Following are 23 T cell receptor beta chains from one sample sequenced in a study of cytomegalovirus exposure and HLA in healthy donors. The PCR had 60 Vbeta and 13 Jbeta primers. The table came from immunoSEQ multiplex PCR; TCRdb's copy has only in-frame clones and leaves some out. The sample contains 200,000 or so clones, 87% of which appear only once. The sequencing sample was made of PBMCs. Receptor source: a girl under three years old in good health and CMV-seronegative.

This rearrangement joins TRBV7-9 to TRBJ2-7; 9 positions agree with TRBD2. V lost 8 bases to trimming and J lost 2 bases; unmatched junction nucleotides: 1. CDR1 and CDR2 from the germline V gene are SEHNR and FQNEAQ (reference sequence). The CDR3 is made up of 12 amino acids. As DNA, the CDR3 is TGTGCCAGCGGGACTAGCCCCTACGAGCAGTACTTC. Translating gives CASGTSPYEQYF.

This chain connects TRBV7-9 to TRBJ1-2, with D possibly being TRBD1 (5 bases). The germline V gene encodes CDR1 SEHNR and CDR2 FQNEAQ (reference sequence). The CDR3 spans 16 residues. Between the trimmed V and J ends, which lost 1 base and 3 bases, there was a span of 15 bases. For the CDR3, the DNA is TGTGCCAGCAGCTTAGTGGGGCCAAGGCAGGACTATGGCTACACCTTC. This encodes CASSLVGPRQDYGYTF. Full variable domain (outside the CDR3, taken from reference TRBV7-9 and TRBJ1-2): DTGVSQNPRHKITKRGQNVTFRCDPISEHNRLYWYRQTLGQGPEFLTYFQNEAQLEKSRLLSDRFSAERPKGSFSTLEIQRTEQGDSAMYLCASSLVGPRQDYGYTFGSGTRLTVV.

The chain has TRBV4-1 and TRBJ2-6; D is possibly TRBD2 (5 bases). The CDR3 has 16 amino acids. Trimming took 4 bases from V and 3 from J, leaving 13 bases between them. Germline loops: CDR1 MGHRA, CDR2 YSYEKL. This CDR3 is CASSPPGLDGANVLTF. The CDR3, as DNA: TGCGCCAGCAGCCCCCCCGGACTGGATGGGGCCAACGTCCTGACTTTC.

V and J are TRBV18 and TRBJ1-5; 8 nucleotides agree with TRBD1. The CDR3 runs 15 residues. V shed 3 bases, J shed 5 bases, and the junction held 6 bases outside the gene matches. Germline CDR1 reads KGHSH; CDR2 reads LQKENI. The CDR3 reads CASSPNRGEDQPQHF. The CDR3 DNA follows: TGTGCCAGCTCACCGAACAGGGGGGAGGATCAGCCCCAGCATTTT.

The chain combines TRBV7-6 with TRBJ1-1; 8 bases fit TRBD1. Losses at the gene ends were 5 bases for V and 4 bases for J; bases not matched to a gene: 6. There are 14 residues in the CDR3. The germline CDR1 and CDR2 sequences are SGHVS and FNYEAQ. CDR3 residues: CASSLTGVGTEAFF. CDR3 sequence (DNA): TGTGCCAGCAGCCTGACAGGGGTTGGCACTGAAGCTTTCTTT.

The V gene is TRBV10-2, the J gene TRBJ2-1; 7 nucleotides agree with TRBD2. Trimming took 6 bases from V and 8 from J; bases not matched to a gene: 7. Germline V gene lookup returns CDR1 WSHSY and CDR2 SAAADI. The CDR3 is 13 amino acids. The CDR3 DNA reads TGCGCCAGCAGCAGCGGGGTCGTGTATGAGCAGTTCTTC. It is translated as CASSSGVVYEQFF.

V gene TRBV29-1 combines with J gene TRBJ2-3; D is possibly TRBD2 (6 bases). The CDR3 is 14 amino acids. Germline V CDR1 and CDR2: SQVTM, ANQGSEA. V was cut by 6 bases and J by 4 bases, with 17 bases left in between. CDR3 sequence: CSVAGTEYPDTQYF. The CDR3 nucleotides are TGCAGCGTCGCCGGGACTGAATATCCAGATACGCAGTATTTT.

The rearrangement joins TRBV27 to TRBJ2-7; TRBD1 agrees at 10 bases. Germline V gives CDR1 MNHEY, CDR2 SMNVEV (reference sequence). This CDR3 is 15 amino acids long. The junction had 8 bases not matched to a gene; V was cut back by 5 bases and J by 4 bases. CDR3 sequence (DNA): TGTGCCAGCAGTAAATTGGGGGACAGGGGTTACGAGCAGTACTTC. Protein product: CASSKLGDRGYEQYF.

The sample holds a few counts of this clone. The CDR3: CASSVVAGAGEQFF. Here the CDR3 DNA reads TGTGCCAGCAGCGTAGTAGCGGGGGCGGGTGAGCAGTTCTTC. The chain joins TRBV9 to TRBJ2-1; 9 bases align to TRBD2. The CDR3 has 14 amino acids. V lost 0 bases, J lost 9 bases, and 4 bases stayed unmatched. Germline V gene data show CDR1 as SGDLS and CDR2 as YYNGEE.

The chain joins TRBV6-1 to TRBJ1-2; 7 bases are shared with TRBD1. The trim removed 7 bases at V and 0 bases at J, leaving 5 bases unmatched. CDR3 length: 14 amino acids. CDR1 is MNHNS, CDR2 SASEGT, per germline. The CDR3 DNA follows: TGTGCCAGCAAGGAGACAGGGACTAACTATGGCTACACCTTC. This encodes CASKETGTNYGYTF.

The V gene is TRBV10-3, the J gene TRBJ1-5; 9 bases are a match to TRBD1. V shed 8 bases, J shed 6 bases, and the junction held 8 bases outside the gene matches. The germline V gene has CDR1 ENHRY and CDR2 SYGVKD. The CDR3 consists of 14 residues. CDR3 amino acids: CAIGSQGASQPQHF. The CDR3 nucleotides read TGTGCCATCGGATCACAGGGGGCAAGTCAGCCCCAGCATTTT.

The chain carries TRBV27 and TRBJ2-7, with TRBD2 matching 13 bases. Germline CDR1 and CDR2: MNHEY and SMNVEV (reference sequence). CDR3 length: 16 residues. The junction had 14 bases not matched to a gene; V was cut back by 10 bases and J by 5 bases. The DNA of the CDR3 is TGTGCCACCTATTCCGGGACTAGCGGGATGCGGAACGAGCAGTACTTC. It specifies CATYSGTSGMRNEQYF.

The rearrangement uses TRBV27 and TRBJ1-5, with D maybe TRBD1 (5 bases). V was pared by 3 bases and J by 2 bases, with 17 bases between. There are 17 residues in the CDR3. Per germline, CDR1 MNHEY and CDR2 SMNVEV (reference sequence). CDR3 sequence: CASSFRGGGVGNQPQHF. CDR3 sequence (DNA): TGTGCCAGCAGTTTCAGAGGCGGGGGGGTGGGCAATCAGCCCCAGCATTTT.

The chain combines TRBV7-3 with TRBJ2-5; possible D gene TRBD2, 7 bases. Trimming took off 5 bases at V and 5 bases at J, with 12 bases between the two ends. Looked up from germline, CDR1 is SGHTA and CDR2 is FQGTGA. The CDR3 is made up of 13 amino acids. CDR3 DNA sequence: TGTGCCAGCAGCGGGGGGGGGCGGGAGACCCAGTACTTC. Translation: CASSGGGRETQYF.

This rearrangement joins TRBV11-2 to TRBJ1-4; 7 nucleotides match TRBD1. The CDR3 contains 16 residues. V lost 4 bases to trimming and J lost 5 bases; unmatched junction nucleotides: 10. Germline V lookup: CDR1 SGHAT, CDR2 FQNNGV. The CDR3 region is CASSSSQGQWNEKLFF. CDR3 DNA sequence: TGTGCCAGCAGCTCTAGTCAGGGACAGTGGAATGAAAAACTGTTTTTT.

The V call is TRBV30, the J call TRBJ1-4, with 11 bases fitting TRBD1. The CDR3 length is 14 residues. The V segment lost 2 bases and the J segment 6 bases; nucleotides outside the gene matches: 2. The V gene's germline CDR1 is GTSNPN and CDR2 SVGIG (reference sequence). This chain's CDR3 is CAWSTDRGHEKLFF. CDR3 nucleotide sequence: TGTGCCTGGAGTACGGACAGGGGGCATGAAAAACTGTTTTTT. Full variable domain (outside the CDR3, taken from reference TRBV30 and TRBJ1-4): SQTIHQWPATLVQPVGSPLSLECTVEGTSNPNLYWYRQAAGRGLQLLFYSVGIGQISSEVPQNLSASRPQDRQFILSSKKLLLSDSGFYLCAWSTDRGHEKLFFGSGTQLSVL.

This clone occurred once. The rearrangement links TRBV10-2 to TRBJ2-3; 10 positions match TRBD2. Germline loops: CDR1 WSHSY, CDR2 SAAADI. J gave up 0 bases and V 5 bases, and 8 bases lay outside the gene matches. The CDR3 runs to 17 residues. The CDR3 sequence: CASSTVLAGKSTDTQYF. The CDR3, as DNA: TGCGCCAGCAGTACTGTACTAGCGGGAAAGAGCACAGATACGCAGTATTTT.

This chain links TRBV13 with TRBJ2-3; the match to TRBD1 covers 10 bases. The CDR3 has 16 residues. Looked up from germline, CDR1 is PRHDT and CDR2 is FYEKMQ (reference sequence). J was trimmed by 3 bases and V by 5 bases; bases with no gene match: 8. This CDR3 reads CASSLVGTGETDTQYF. The CDR3 region has the DNA TGTGCCAGCAGCCTCGTCGGGACAGGGGAAACAGATACGCAGTATTTT.

V and J are TRBV18 and TRBJ1-5, with TRBD1 identical over 9 bases. Unmatched junction bases numbered 8, after V lost 2 bases and J lost 3 bases. This CDR3 has 17 residues. Germline V lookup: CDR1 KGHSH, CDR2 LQKENI. CDR3 DNA sequence: TGTGCCAGCTCACCAGGGACAGGGACTTTTTCCAATCAGCCCCAGCATTTT. Residues: CASSPGTGTFSNQPQHF.

This chain connects TRBV6-5 to TRBJ2-7; no reliable D call. The CDR3 is made up of 12 amino acids. Germline lookup yields CDR1 MNHEY and CDR2 SVGAGI. V lost 5 bases and J lost 6, with 11 bases in between. The DNA for the CDR3 is TGTGCCAGCAGTGACAATCCGTTCGAGCAGTACTTC. It encodes CASSDNPFEQYF.

The chain uses TRBV4-2 and TRBJ2-1, with 11 bases that match TRBD2. V lost 4 bases, J lost 7 bases, and 6 bases stayed unmatched. The germline gives CDR1 LGHNA, CDR2 YNFKEQ. The CDR3 contains 15 residues. The CDR3 region is CASSPTSGSLNEQFF. The DNA of the CDR3 is TGTGCCAGCAGCCCTACTAGCGGGAGCCTGAATGAGCAGTTCTTC.

This clone has more than one count but fewer than ten. The CDR3 here is CASNRLPTDTQYF. The DNA of the CDR3 is TGTGCCAGTAATAGATTGCCCACAGATACGCAGTATTTT. V is TRBV19 and J is TRBJ2-3; D not resolved. Germline CDR1 is LNHDA and CDR2 is SQIVND (reference sequence). The CDR3 runs 13 residues. Trimming stripped 7 bases from V and 2 bases from J, with 10 bases between.

The V call is TRBV19, the J call TRBJ2-1; D is possibly TRBD2 (6 bases). CDR1 is LNHDA and CDR2 is SQIVND in the germline V gene (reference sequence). This CDR3 is built from 13 residues. V was pared by 6 bases and J by 9 bases, with 15 bases between. CDR3 nucleotides: TGTGCCAGTAGAAGCGTGGAGGGTGGTGAGCAGTTCTTC. It translates to CASRSVEGGEQFF.